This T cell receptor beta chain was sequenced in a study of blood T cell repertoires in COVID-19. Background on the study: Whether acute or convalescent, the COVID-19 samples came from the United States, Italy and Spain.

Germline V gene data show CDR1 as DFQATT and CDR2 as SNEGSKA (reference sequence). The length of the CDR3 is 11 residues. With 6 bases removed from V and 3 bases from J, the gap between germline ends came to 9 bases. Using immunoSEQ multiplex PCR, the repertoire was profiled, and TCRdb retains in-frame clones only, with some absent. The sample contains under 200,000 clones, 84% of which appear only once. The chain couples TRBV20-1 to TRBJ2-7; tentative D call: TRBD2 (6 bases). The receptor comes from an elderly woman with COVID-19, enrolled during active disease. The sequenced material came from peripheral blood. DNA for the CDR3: TGCAGTGCGGGGACTTTCTACGAGCAGTACTTC. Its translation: CSAGTFYEQYF.